This T cell receptor (beta chain) was recovered during a study of blood T cell repertoires in COVID-19. Study information: The study drew acute and convalescent COVID-19 samples from the United States, Italy and Spain.

The V gene end was trimmed by 6 bases and the J gene end by 4 bases; junction bases not matched to a gene: 7. The CDR3 extends over 14 amino acids. Germline loops: CDR1 MNHEY, CDR2 SVGAGI. About this clone itself: Other DNA sequences in the same sample also yield this CDR3.

Per the authors' pipeline: Amplification of reference gene primers was used by the study to estimate nucleated cell counts. Generated by immunoSEQ multiplex PCR, the TCRdb table keeps only in-frame clones and is missing some. Clonal size and the V and J genes are those of that table, whereas D and trimming came from the DNA. The sample carries 110,000 to 150,000 clones, around 84% recorded once. Input material: peripheral blood. This receptor was obtained from a woman between 50 and 59 years old with acute or convalescent COVID-19. The chain links TRBV6-5 to TRBJ2-7; 9 positions agree with TRBD1. The CDR3 DNA reads TGTGCCAGCAGCCCCGGGACAGGGAGGTACGAGCAGTACTTC. It is translated as CASSPGTGRYEQYF.